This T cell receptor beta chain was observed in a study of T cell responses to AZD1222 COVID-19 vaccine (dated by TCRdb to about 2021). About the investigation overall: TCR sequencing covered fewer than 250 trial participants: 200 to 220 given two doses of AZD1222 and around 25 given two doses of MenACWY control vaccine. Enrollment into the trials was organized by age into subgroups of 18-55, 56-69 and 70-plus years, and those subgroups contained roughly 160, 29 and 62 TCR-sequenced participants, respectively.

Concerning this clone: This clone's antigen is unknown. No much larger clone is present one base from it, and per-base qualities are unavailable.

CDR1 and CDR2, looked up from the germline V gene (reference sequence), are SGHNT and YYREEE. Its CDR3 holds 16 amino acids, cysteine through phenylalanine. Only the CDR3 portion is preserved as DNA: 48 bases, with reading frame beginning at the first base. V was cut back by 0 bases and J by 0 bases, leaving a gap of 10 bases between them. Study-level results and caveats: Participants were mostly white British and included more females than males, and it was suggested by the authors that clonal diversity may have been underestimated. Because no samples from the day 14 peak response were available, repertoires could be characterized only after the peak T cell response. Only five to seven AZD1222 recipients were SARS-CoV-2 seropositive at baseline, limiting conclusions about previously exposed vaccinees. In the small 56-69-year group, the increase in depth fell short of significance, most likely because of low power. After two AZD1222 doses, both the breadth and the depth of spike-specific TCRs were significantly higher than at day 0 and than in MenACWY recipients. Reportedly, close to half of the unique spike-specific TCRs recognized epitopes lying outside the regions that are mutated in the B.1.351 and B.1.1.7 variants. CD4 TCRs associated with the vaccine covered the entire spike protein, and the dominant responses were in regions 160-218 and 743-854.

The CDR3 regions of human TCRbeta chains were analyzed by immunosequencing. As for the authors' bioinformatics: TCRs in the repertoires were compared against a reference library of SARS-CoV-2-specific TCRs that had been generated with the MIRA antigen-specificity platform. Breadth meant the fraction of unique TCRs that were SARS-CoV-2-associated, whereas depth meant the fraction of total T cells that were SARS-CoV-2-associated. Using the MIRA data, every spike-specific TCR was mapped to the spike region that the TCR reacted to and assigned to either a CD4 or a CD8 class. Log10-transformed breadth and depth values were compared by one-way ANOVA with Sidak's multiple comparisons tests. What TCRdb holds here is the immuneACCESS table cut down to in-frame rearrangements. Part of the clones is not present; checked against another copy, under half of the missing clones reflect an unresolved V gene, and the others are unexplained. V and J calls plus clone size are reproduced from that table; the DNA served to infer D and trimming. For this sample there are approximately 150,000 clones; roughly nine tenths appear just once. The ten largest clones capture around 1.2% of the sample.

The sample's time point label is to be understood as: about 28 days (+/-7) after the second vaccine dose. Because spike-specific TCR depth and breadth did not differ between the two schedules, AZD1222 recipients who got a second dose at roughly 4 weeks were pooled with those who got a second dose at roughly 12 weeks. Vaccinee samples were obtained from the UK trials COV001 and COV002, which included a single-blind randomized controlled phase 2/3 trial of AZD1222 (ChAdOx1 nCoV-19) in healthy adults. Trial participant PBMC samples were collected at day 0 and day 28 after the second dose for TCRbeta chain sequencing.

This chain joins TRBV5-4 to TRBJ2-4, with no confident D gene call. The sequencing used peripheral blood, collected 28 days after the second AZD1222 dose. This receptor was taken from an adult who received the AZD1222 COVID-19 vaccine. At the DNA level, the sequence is TGTGCCAGCAGCTTGGGCGCAGGAGTAGCCAAAAACATTCAGTACTTC. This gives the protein CASSLGAGVAKNIQYF.